This TCR beta chain was sequenced for a study of T cell changes during pregnancy in multiple sclerosis. Looked up from germline, CDR1 is LGHNA and CDR2 is YNFKEQ. The CDR3 has 16 residues. V was pared by 7 bases and J by 6 bases, with 17 bases of the junction left unmatched. This clone has only one observation. Data came from immunoSEQ multiplex PCR; TCRdb stores just in-frame clones and leaves some out. Of 85,000 to 95,000 clones listed, 91% are singletons. The starting material was peripheral blood, obtained after pregnancy. This chain uses TRBV4-2 with TRBJ1-2; 7 nucleotides match TRBD1. The receptor was isolated from a female donor in good health, enrolled as a control in a pregnancy study. The CDR3 spells CASTGAPGQSNNGYTF. CDR3 sequence (DNA): TGTGCCAGCACTGGGGCTCCGGGACAGTCGAATAATGGCTACACCTTC.